The rows below give T cell receptor beta chains drawn from one sample of a study of OX40 agonist ivuxolimab in advanced cancers. Assay used: immunoSEQ multiplex PCR; TCRdb lists only in-frame clones, some missing. This sample yields approximately 76,000 clones, of which around 94% are seen a single time; around 10% belongs to the top ten. This specimen was CD4+ or CD8+ T cells sorted from blood, taken in a trial of the OX40 agonist ivuxolimab. The origin of the receptors is an adult with an advanced solid tumor such as melanoma, head and neck, liver or kidney cancer. The CDR3 runs from the conserved cysteine through the conserved F or W. D genes are given only for firm matches. Where a row states a size, it is once, few, many or the class of an expanded clone; other rows omit it.

NA,NA,TRBJ2-7,TRBV4-2,CASSQHYSETYEQYF,TGTGCCAGCAGCCAACACTATAGCGAGACCTACGAGCAGTACTTC
TRBD1,NA,TRBJ1-2,TRBV9,CASSNNLDRAGGYTF,TGTGCCAGCAGCAATAACCTAGACAGGGCTGGTGGCTACACCTTC
NA,NA,TRBJ2-1,TRBV11-3,CASSGRGFGYNEQFF,TGTGCCAGCAGCGGAAGGGGATTTGGATACAATGAGCAGTTCTTC
TRBD1,NA,TRBJ1-1,TRBV30,CAWGGPGTGSIGAFF,TGTGCCTGGGGGGGGCCCGGGACAGGGAGTATTGGAGCTTTCTTT
NA,once,TRBJ1-5,TRBV7-3,CASSLLPGFNQPQHF,TGTGCCAGCAGCTTACTACCAGGGTTCAATCAGCCCCAGCATTTT
NA,NA,TRBJ2-7,TRBV1,CTSSLGLASSYEQYF,TGCACCAGCAGCCTTGGATTAGCGAGCTCCTACGAGCAGTACTTC
NA,NA,TRBJ1-6,TRBV4-1,CASSLGTSSPLHF,TGCGCCAGCAGCCTAGGGACATCTTCACCCCTCCACTTT
NA,NA,TRBJ1-1,TRBV6-5,CASSYGGGTEAFF,TGTGCCAGCAGTTACGGGGGCGGCACTGAAGCTTTCTTT
TRBD2,NA,TRBJ2-7,TRBV4-3,CASSHGTSGYEQYF,TGCGCCAGCAGCCATGGGACTAGCGGATACGAGCAGTACTTC
TRBD1,medium-sized,TRBJ1-2,TRBV7-9,CASSSPRGWNGYTF,TGTGCCAGCAGCTCGCCCAGGGGGTGGAATGGCTACACCTTC
NA,NA,TRBJ1-2,TRBV10-2,CASSESVSYGYTF,TGCGCCAGCAGTGAGTCGGTGAGCTATGGCTACACCTTC